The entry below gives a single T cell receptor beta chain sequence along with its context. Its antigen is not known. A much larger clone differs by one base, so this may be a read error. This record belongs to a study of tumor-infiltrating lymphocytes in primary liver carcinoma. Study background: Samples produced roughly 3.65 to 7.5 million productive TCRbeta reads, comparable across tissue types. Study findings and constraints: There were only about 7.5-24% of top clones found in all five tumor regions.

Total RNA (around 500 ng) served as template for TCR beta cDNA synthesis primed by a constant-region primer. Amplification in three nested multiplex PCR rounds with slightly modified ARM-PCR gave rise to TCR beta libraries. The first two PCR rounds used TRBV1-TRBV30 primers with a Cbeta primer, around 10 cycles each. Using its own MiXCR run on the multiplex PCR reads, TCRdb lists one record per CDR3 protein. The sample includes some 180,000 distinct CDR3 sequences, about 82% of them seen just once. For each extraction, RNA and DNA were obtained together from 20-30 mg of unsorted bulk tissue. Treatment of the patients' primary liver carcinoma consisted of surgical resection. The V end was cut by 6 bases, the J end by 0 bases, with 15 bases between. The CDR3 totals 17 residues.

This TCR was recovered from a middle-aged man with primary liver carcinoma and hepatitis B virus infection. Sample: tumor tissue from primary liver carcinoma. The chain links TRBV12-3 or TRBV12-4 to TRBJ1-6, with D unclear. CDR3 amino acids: CASRRETLSSYNSPLHF. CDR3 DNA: TGTGCCAGCAGACGGGAGACGCTAAGCTCCTATAATTCACCCCTCCACTTT.